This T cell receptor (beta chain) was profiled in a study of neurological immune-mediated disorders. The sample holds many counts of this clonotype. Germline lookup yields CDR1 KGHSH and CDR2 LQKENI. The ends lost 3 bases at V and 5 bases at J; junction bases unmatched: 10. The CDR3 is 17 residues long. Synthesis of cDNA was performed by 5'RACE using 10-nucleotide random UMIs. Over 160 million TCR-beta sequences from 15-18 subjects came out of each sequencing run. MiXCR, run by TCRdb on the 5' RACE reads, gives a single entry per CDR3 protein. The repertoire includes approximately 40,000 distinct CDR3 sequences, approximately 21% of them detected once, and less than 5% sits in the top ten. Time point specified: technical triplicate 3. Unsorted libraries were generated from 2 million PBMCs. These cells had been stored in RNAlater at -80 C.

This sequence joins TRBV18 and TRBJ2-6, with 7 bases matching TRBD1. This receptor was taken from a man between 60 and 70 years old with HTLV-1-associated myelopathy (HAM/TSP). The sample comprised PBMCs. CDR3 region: CASSPPQTGLRANVLTF. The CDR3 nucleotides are TGTGCCAGCTCACCCCCCCAGACAGGGCTTAGGGCCAACGTCCTGACTTTC.